Shown below are 24 T cell receptor beta chains from a single sample sequenced in a study of shared T cell receptors in the human thymus. The repertoire was sequenced with immunoSEQ multiplex PCR; TCRdb's copy has only in-frame clones and lacks some. The profile shows some 660,000 clones, over 75% of them singletons. The same data also went into a second study, on human thymus T cells.

The sequenced sample was thymocytes. The receptors here all came from a boy under two years old with a congenital heart defect.

The gene calls are TRBV7-2 and TRBJ2-7; the match to TRBD1 covers 8 bases. The CDR3 has 17 amino acids. The junction had 12 bases not matched to a gene; V was cut back by 4 bases and J by 1 base. CDR1 and CDR2 (germline): SGHTA, FQGNSA. The CDR3 DNA follows: TGTGCCAGCAGCTCCTACCCGTGGACAGGGTCGTCCTACGAGCAGTACTTC. It codes for CASSSYPWTGSSYEQYF.

This rearrangement joins TRBV9 to TRBJ1-5, with D uncertain. The CDR3 consists of 15 residues. Germline CDR1 is SGDLS and CDR2 is YYNGEE. The V and J ends lost 3 bases and 0 bases respectively, with 10 bases between them. The CDR3 spells CASSANRDSNQPQHF. DNA of the CDR3: TGTGCCAGCAGCGCTAACAGAGATAGCAATCAGCCCCAGCATTTT.

The chain joins TRBV14 to TRBJ2-1; 7 bases match TRBD1. The trim removed 1 base at V and 7 bases at J, leaving 10 bases unmatched. The CDR3 runs 16 residues. CDR1 and CDR2 (germline): SGHDN, FVKESK. CDR3 DNA sequence: TGTGCCAGCAGCCAAGGGGGGCACAGGGGACCAAATGAGCAGTTCTTC. This sequence encodes CASSQGGHRGPNEQFF.

This clone was recorded once. This chain joins TRBV6-5 and TRBJ2-1, with TRBD2 matching over 7 bases. The V and J ends lost 7 bases and 6 bases, in that order; junction bases with no gene match: 3. Looked up from germline, CDR1 is MNHEY and CDR2 is SVGAGI. The CDR3 loop spans 12 amino acids. The CDR3 region is CASTSGTNEQFF. The CDR3 nucleotides read TGTGCCAGCACCAGCGGGACCAATGAGCAGTTCTTC.

The V gene is TRBV19, the J gene TRBJ2-7; possible D gene TRBD1, 5 bases. V lost 8 bases and J 2 bases, leaving 13 bases between the germline ends. This CDR3 has 13 residues. From germline, CDR1 is LNHDA and CDR2 SQIVND (reference sequence). CDR3 in amino acids: CASASQTAYEQYF. CDR3 DNA: TGTGCCAGTGCTTCTCAGACAGCCTACGAGCAGTACTTC.

The genes are TRBV4-1 and TRBJ2-1; TRBD1 might be the D (6 bases). This CDR3 has 15 residues. Germline CDR1 is MGHRA and CDR2 is YSYEKL. The V end lost 3 bases, the J end lost 0 bases, and 9 bases lay between the germline ends. The CDR3 spells CASSHDRFSYNEQFF. DNA for the CDR3: TGCGCCAGCAGCCATGACAGGTTCTCCTACAATGAGCAGTTCTTC.

This chain uses TRBV5-6 with TRBJ1-1, with D tentatively TRBD1 (6 bases). Germline V gene data show CDR1 as SGHDT and CDR2 as YYEEEE. The CDR3 has 16 residues. V lost 1 base to trimming and J lost 0 bases, with 13 bases between them. The CDR3 nucleotides read TGTGCCAGCAGCTTGAGACAGGCCCCAATGAACACTGAAGCTTTCTTT. It yields the protein CASSLRQAPMNTEAFF.

The chain carries TRBV7-6 and TRBJ2-1, with D possibly TRBD2 on 6 matching bases. V was shortened by 5 bases and J by 8 bases, with 22 bases between the two germline ends. Germline assignment: CDR1 SGHVS and CDR2 FNYEAQ. The CDR3 covers 16 residues. The DNA for the CDR3 is TGTGCCAGCAGCCCCGGAGGCGCGGGGTCGCTGTATGAGCAGTTCTTC. This codes for CASSPGGAGSLYEQFF.

The chain joins TRBV7-2 to TRBJ2-7; the match to TRBD2 covers 7 bases. This CDR3 contains 16 residues. CDR1 and CDR2 from the germline V gene are SGHTA and FQGNSA. Trimming removed 0 bases from V and 4 bases from J; junction bases left unmatched: 9. The CDR3 region is CASSLAGERGAYEQYF. Written as DNA, the CDR3 is TGTGCCAGCAGCTTAGCAGGAGAGCGGGGCGCATACGAGCAGTACTTC.

The genes are TRBV7-9 and TRBJ2-3, with 12 bases aligning to TRBD2. The ends lost 3 bases at V and 2 bases at J; junction bases unmatched: 9. This CDR3 region has 18 residues. The germline V gene encodes CDR1 SEHNR and CDR2 FQNEAQ (reference sequence). The CDR3 DNA sequence: TGTGCCAGCAGCTTCACGATCACTAGCGGGGGGATCACAGATACGCAGTATTTT. Residues: CASSFTITSGGITDTQYF.

The chain employs TRBV5-4 and TRBJ1-2; tentative D call: TRBD1 (6 bases). The CDR3 covers 13 residues. Trimming took off 0 bases at V and 7 bases at J, with 10 bases between the two ends. Germline V gene sequence: CDR1 SGHNT, CDR2 YYREEE (reference sequence). The CDR3, as DNA: TGTGCCAGCAGCTTGGAGACAGGTGGTGGCTACACCTTC. Its protein is CASSLETGGGYTF.

The chain links TRBV2 to TRBJ2-7; D is possibly TRBD1 (5 bases). Germline V gene lookup returns CDR1 SNHLY and CDR2 FYNNEI. The V end was cut by 3 bases, the J end by 0 bases, with 9 bases between. The length of the CDR3 is 14 residues. The CDR3 sequence is CASSETDPSYEQYF. CDR3 bases: TGTGCCAGCAGTGAGACAGACCCCTCCTACGAGCAGTACTTC.

The CDR3 region is CASSQGASANLNEQFF. For the CDR3, the DNA is TGTGCCAGCAGCCAGGGTGCTAGCGCTAACCTCAATGAGCAGTTCTTC. The chain uses TRBV7-2 and TRBJ2-1; maybe TRBD2 (6 bases). The CDR3 extends over 16 amino acids. Deletions cut 5 bases from V and 6 bases from J, with 20 bases between. The germline gives CDR1 SGHTA, CDR2 FQGNSA. The whole variable domain, remainder taken from reference TRBV7-2 and TRBJ2-1, is GAGVSQSPSNKVTEKGKDVELRCDPISGHTALYWYRQSLGQGLEFLIYFQGNSAPDKSGLPSDRFSAERTGGSVSTLTIQRTQQEDSAVYLCASSQGASANLNEQFFGPGTRLTVL.

This clone was detected only once. V is TRBV5-6 and J is TRBJ2-4, with 8 bases aligning to TRBD2. Germline V lookup: CDR1 SGHDT, CDR2 YYEEEE. The CDR3 has 19 amino acids. V shed 0 bases and J 0 bases; nucleotides not matched to a gene: 11. CDR3 protein: CASSLDGGDPDLAKNIQYF. The CDR3 DNA is TGTGCCAGCAGCTTGGACGGGGGGGACCCAGATTTAGCCAAAAACATTCAGTACTTC.

V is TRBV7-9 and J is TRBJ1-1; possibly TRBD1 for D (6 bases). The CDR3 is 17 residues long. Trimming shortened V by 5 bases and J by 0 bases, and 19 bases separated the two germline ends. Germline CDR1 reads SEHNR; CDR2 reads FQNEAQ (reference sequence). The CDR3 sequence is CASSMDGTIQVNTEAFF. The DNA of the CDR3 is TGTGCCAGCAGCATGGACGGGACAATCCAGGTGAACACTGAAGCTTTCTTT.

This chain links TRBV5-1 with TRBJ2-7; 9 nucleotides match TRBD1. J gave up 5 bases and V 7 bases, and 7 bases lay outside the gene matches. In germline, CDR1 is SGHRS, CDR2 YFSETQ. CDR3 length equals 13 residues. The CDR3 loop reads CASVPDRGNEQYF. CDR3 bases: TGCGCCAGCGTCCCGGACAGGGGCAACGAGCAGTACTTC.

CDR3 DNA sequence: TGCAGTCCCGTCCTAGGGGCTTCGAACACTGAAGCTTTCTTT. Translation: CSPVLGASNTEAFF. The V call is TRBV29-1, the J call TRBJ1-1; TRBD1 is a possible D gene (5 bases). CDR1 is SQVTM and CDR2 is ANQGSEA in the germline V gene. This CDR3 comprises 14 residues.

The chain combines TRBV7-9 with TRBJ2-3; 7 bases match TRBD2. CDR3 length: 16 amino acids. Germline CDR1 and CDR2: SEHNR and FQNEAQ (reference sequence). J gave up 3 bases and V 0 bases, and 6 bases lay outside the gene matches. CDR3 bases: TGTGCCAGCAGCTTAGCGCGGACTAGGCGTACAGATACGCAGTATTTT. Amino acids: CASSLARTRRTDTQYF.

J is TRBJ1-1 and V is TRBV10-1; D remains unclear. The germline gives CDR1 WNHNN, CDR2 SYGVQD (reference sequence). This CDR3 spans 15 amino acids. V was cut by 11 bases and J by 3 bases, with 22 bases left in between. The CDR3: CAPMKWCSGDTEAFF. The CDR3 bases are TGCGCCCCCATGAAGTGGTGCTCCGGGGACACTGAAGCTTTCTTT.

V usage is TRBV28 and J usage is TRBJ1-1; a possible D gene is TRBD1 (6 bases). Trimming pared 3 bases from V and 6 bases from J, leaving 23 bases between. The CDR3 length is 17 residues. The V gene's germline CDR1 is MDHEN and CDR2 SYDVKM. The CDR3 sequence: CASSFQSGRGIISEAFF. The DNA for the CDR3 is TGTGCCAGCAGTTTTCAGTCGGGCAGGGGAATTATCTCTGAAGCTTTCTTT.

This chain joins TRBV20-1 and TRBJ1-2; D not resolved. The length of the CDR3 is 11 residues. The V gene lost 4 bases and the J gene lost 4 bases, with 7 bases spanning the gap. Looked up from germline, CDR1 is DFQATT and CDR2 is SNEGSKA (reference sequence). The CDR3 loop is CSATSPYGYTF. DNA of the CDR3: TGCAGTGCTACGAGCCCCTATGGCTACACCTTC.

The rearrangement uses TRBV4-3 and TRBJ2-7; 14 nucleotides line up with TRBD2. V gave up 1 base and J gave up 5 bases; unmatched junction bases: 13. Germline V CDR1 and CDR2: LGHNA, YSLEER. The CDR3 totals 19 residues. For the CDR3, the DNA is TGCGCCAGCAGCCAAGTTTCCGGGACTAGCGGGAGAATTACCCACGAGCAGTACTTC. This sequence encodes CASSQVSGTSGRITHEQYF.

The chain employs TRBV15 and TRBJ1-1, with D possibly TRBD1 on 5 matching bases. The germline gives CDR1 LNHNV, CDR2 YYDKDF (reference sequence). V shed 4 bases and J shed 4 bases, with 19 bases lying between them. This CDR3 has 16 amino acids. The CDR3 here is CATSNAGQLSGTEAFF. Written as DNA, the CDR3 is TGTGCCACCAGCAATGCAGGGCAGCTGTCGGGCACTGAAGCTTTCTTT.

About this clone: Other DNA sequences of this sample code for an identical CDR3. This chain links TRBV27 with TRBJ2-7; 7 positions match TRBD2. Germline V gives CDR1 MNHEY, CDR2 SMNVEV (reference sequence). This CDR3 region has 13 residues. V gave up 3 bases and J gave up 1 base; unmatched junction bases: 0. The CDR3 sequence: CASSFSGSYEQYF. The CDR3 nucleotides read TGTGCCAGCAGTTTTAGCGGGTCCTACGAGCAGTACTTC.